This T cell receptor beta chain appears in the sequencing data of a study of blood T cell repertoires in COVID-19. Study-level background: Researchers got acute and convalescent COVID-19 samples from the United States, Italy and Spain.

The authors' processing: Counts of nucleated cells, estimated from reference gene primer amplification, were obtained. Profiled with immunoSEQ multiplex PCR; TCRdb holds only in-frame clones, not every one. D and trimming were read from the DNA, whereas the V and J calls and clone size are those reported in that table. The sample gives some 88,000 clones, over 75% of which show up once; approximately 14% is in the top ten. Trimming removed 5 bases at V and 7 bases at J, with 18 bases between. This CDR3 comprises 15 residues. Germline-derived CDR1 and CDR2 are MDHEN and SYDVKM. This chain links TRBV28 with TRBJ1-5; weak D call: TRBD1 (5 bases). The sample comprised peripheral blood. The receptor was isolated from a woman between 65 and 79 years old with acute or convalescent COVID-19. The CDR3 coding sequence is TGTGCCAGCAGTGAGGCATTGGGGGGACGGCAGCCCCAGCATTTT. Amino acids: CASSEALGGRQPQHF.